A selection of T cell receptor beta chains follows, all from one sample in a study of blood T cell repertoires in COVID-19. This table comes from immunoSEQ multiplex PCR, and its TCRdb copy is limited to in-frame clones, with some not included. The repertoire includes approximately 120,000 clones, around 89% of them detected once, and 0.95% to 1.3% sits in the top ten. The source material was peripheral blood. The receptors shown here come from a human donor in a cohort sampled during active COVID-19. The CDR3 runs from the conserved cysteine through the conserved F or W. A D gene is named only where the DNA matches it firmly. Size is stated for part of the rows, as once, few or many counts, or as a class when the clone is expanded.

TRBJ2-5	TRBD2	NA	TRBV11-3	TGTGCCAGCAGCCCGGGGACTAGCGGGAGGGGGGAGACCCAGTACTTC	CASSPGTSGRGETQYF
TRBJ2-7	NA	NA	TRBV6-6	TGTGCCAGCAGTCCACCCGGGGGTCGGTACGAGCAGTACTTC	CASSPPGGRYEQYF
TRBJ2-3	NA	NA	TRBV4-2	TGTGCCAGCAGCCAAGATGAGGGCAGGTACACAGATACGCAGTATTTT	CASSQDEGRYTDTQYF
TRBJ2-1	TRBD1	NA	TRBV5-8	TGTGCCAGCAGCTTCTGGGACAGGGGTGGGAATGAGCAGTTCTTC	CASSFWDRGGNEQFF
TRBJ2-1	TRBD1	NA	TRBV7-3	TGTGCCAGCAGCAGGGACAGGGGGAGTAATGAGCAGTTCTTC	CASSRDRGSNEQFF
TRBJ2-1	TRBD2	NA	TRBV11-2	TGTGCCAGCAGCTTGACGGGCGGGAGGGGCAGGAATGAGCAGTTCTTC	CASSLTGGRGRNEQFF
TRBJ2-2	TRBD1	NA	TRBV2	TGTGCCAGCAGTGAATGGGGACAGGGGGCCGGGGAGCTGTTTTTT	CASSEWGQGAGELFF
TRBJ1-1	NA	NA	TRBV6-5	TGTGCCAGCACCCGAGGACAGCCAGTCCCTGAAGCTTTCTTT	CASTRGQPVPEAFF
TRBJ2-7	NA	NA	TRBV7-9	TGTGCCAGCAGCTCCGGGACCTACGAGCAGTACTTC	CASSSGTYEQYF
TRBJ2-7	TRBD1	few	TRBV12-3/TRBV12-4	TGTGCCAGCAGCAGACAGGGGCGCCACGAGCAGTACTTC	CASSRQGRHEQYF
TRBJ2-5	TRBD2	NA	TRBV5-1	TGCGCCAGCAGCAGCCGGACTAGCGACTTAGGAGAGACCCAGTACTTC	CASSSRTSDLGETQYF
TRBJ1-2	NA	NA	TRBV15	TGTGCCACCAGCAGAGAAAGGGGCAGGCCGAACTATGGCTACACCTTC	CATSRERGRPNYGYTF
TRBJ1-3	TRBD1	NA	TRBV5-1	TGCGCCAGCAGCGGAGGGGACAGCTCTGGAAACACCATATATTTT	CASSGGDSSGNTIYF
TRBJ1-4	NA	NA	TRBV18	TGTGCCGACGGGGCAACTAATGAAAAACTGTTTTTT	CADGATNEKLFF
TRBJ1-1	TRBD1	NA	TRBV5-6	TGTGCCAGCAGCTTGTGGCGGACAGGGGCCCCCACTGAAGCTTTCTTT	CASSLWRTGAPTEAFF
TRBJ1-2	NA	NA	TRBV4-3	TGCGCCAGCAGCCAAGAGGGGGAGGGGGTAATCTATGGCTACACCTTC	CASSQEGEGVIYGYTF
TRBJ2-7	TRBD1	NA	TRBV5-6	TGTGCCAGCAGGCCATACAGGGGAAGCTCCTACGAGCAGTACTTC	CASRPYRGSSYEQYF
TRBJ2-7	NA	NA	TRBV20-1	TGCAGTGCTCTTACACCAAACGAGCAGTACTTC	CSALTPNEQYF
TRBJ2-1	NA	NA	TRBV18	TGTGCCAGCTCCCCCGTAATTCCGAGCTCCTACAATGAGCAGTTCTTC	CASSPVIPSSYNEQFF
TRBJ2-5	TRBD1	NA	TRBV15	TGTGCCACCAGCAGAAAGGACAGGGGGGAGACCCAGTACTTC	CATSRKDRGETQYF
TRBJ2-7	NA	NA	TRBV9	TGTGCCAGCGGAGGGGTCGGCGTCTACGAGCAGTACTTC	CASGGVGVYEQYF
TRBJ2-7	NA	NA	TRBV5-4	TGTGCCAGCAGCTTGGATGTCGGACAGCCCTTTCACGAGCAGTACTTC	CASSLDVGQPFHEQYF
TRBJ2-1	NA	NA	TRBV4-3	TGCGCCAGCAGCCAAGACCTGTCGGGAGGGGGCTATGAGCAGTTCTTC	CASSQDLSGGGYEQFF
TRBJ2-7	TRBD2	NA	TRBV11-2	TGTGCCAGCAGCTTAGTTAGTAGCGGGGGGGCCGAGCAGTACTTC	CASSLVSSGGAEQYF
TRBJ2-7	TRBD2	NA	TRBV6-5	TGTGCCAGCAGACCGGGCGGGAGAGGCTACGAGCAGTACTTC	CASRPGGRGYEQYF
TRBJ2-3	TRBD2	NA	TRBV7-2	TGTGCCAGCAGCCCCCTAGCGGGAGGTGGGGATACGCAGTATTTT	CASSPLAGGGDTQYF
TRBJ2-1	NA	NA	TRBV11-2	TGTGCCAGCAGCCGGTTGTTCGGGAGCTCCTACAATGAGCAGTTCTTC	CASSRLFGSSYNEQFF
TRBJ1-1	TRBD1	NA	TRBV28	TGTGCCAGCAGTATCCCCCGGGACAGGGCTTACACTGAAGCTTTCTTT	CASSIPRDRAYTEAFF
TRBJ1-2	NA	NA	TRBV12-2	TGTGCAAGTCGCCCCGGTTATGGCTACACCTTC	CASRPGYGYTF
TRBJ2-7	NA	NA	TRBV20-1	TGCAGTGCTAGTTCCCGATACCGACCTACTAGCAGCAGCTCCTACGAGCAGTACTTC	CSASSRYRPTSSSSYEQYF
TRBJ2-6	NA	NA	TRBV5-1	TGCACTTGCCGGAGCTCTGGGGCCAACGTCCCGACTTTC	CTCRSSGANVPTF
TRBJ1-4	NA	NA	TRBV11-2	TGTGCCAGCAGCTGCCGGGGGGGGCAAGGTAATGAAAAACTGTTTTTT	CASSCRGGQGNEKLFF
TRBJ2-1	NA	NA	TRBV7-3	TGTGCCAGCAGCCAACAACTAGTAGGTGAGCAGTTCTTC	CASSQQLVGEQFF
TRBJ2-5	TRBD2	NA	TRBV5-1	TGCGCCAGCAGCTTGGGTGTTAGCGGGAGCCAGCTGCAGAACTTC	CASSLGVSGSQLQNF
TRBJ2-3	NA	NA	TRBV6-6	TGTGCCAGCAGTTACCCGGGACTTAATTATACGCAGTATTTT	CASSYPGLNYTQYF
TRBJ2-1	NA	NA	TRBV5-6	TGTGCCAGCAGCTTACAGGGAGTGCGGCAGTTCTTC	CASSLQGVRQFF
TRBJ2-1	TRBD1	NA	TRBV7-6	TGTGCCAGCAGTTCCAAACCCCCTGACAGGGTATCCTACAATGAGCAGTTCTTC	CASSSKPPDRVSYNEQFF
TRBJ2-3	NA	NA	TRBV9	TGTGCCAGCAGCGTATTCGACTTCACAGATACGCAGTATTTT	CASSVFDFTDTQYF
TRBJ2-7	TRBD2	NA	TRBV24-1	TGTGCCACCAGTGATTCCGCCGCGGGAGGCTCCTACGAGCAGTACTTC	CATSDSAAGGSYEQYF
TRBJ2-7	TRBD1	NA	TRBV18	TGTGCCAGCTCACCACCGGGACAGGGCTCCTACGAGCAGTACTTC	CASSPPGQGSYEQYF
TRBJ1-5	TRBD1	NA	TRBV5-5	TGTGCCAGCAGCTTGGATCCGACAGGGGGCGGCAATCAGCCCCAGCATTTT	CASSLDPTGGGNQPQHF
TRBJ2-3	TRBD2	NA	TRBV9	TGTGCCAGCAGCCCTACTAGCGGGAGGCCAGATACGCAGTATTTT	CASSPTSGRPDTQYF
TRBJ2-4	TRBD1	NA	TRBV5-1	TGCGCCAGCAGCCCAGGGGGCGCGGACATTCAGTACTTC	CASSPGGADIQYF
TRBJ1-3	TRBD1	once	TRBV5-1	TGCGCCAGCAGCTGGACAGGGGAAGTTAGCTCTGGAAACACCATATATTTT	CASSWTGEVSSGNTIYF
TRBJ2-5	NA	NA	TRBV6-2/TRBV6-3	TGTGCCAGCAGTTCGTCCCCGTGGCCAGGGGAAGAGACCCAGTACTTC	CASSSSPWPGEETQYF
TRBJ2-2	NA	NA	TRBV6-4	TGTGCCAGCAGTGCCTCACCAGGCACCGGGGAGCTGTTTTTT	CASSASPGTGELFF
TRBJ1-3	TRBD1	few	TRBV18	TGTGCCAGCTCACCGCAGGGACAGGGATTCCACACCATATATTTT	CASSPQGQGFHTIYF
TRBJ2-6	NA	NA	TRBV2	TGTGCCAGCAGTCCTCAGGCCTCTGGGGCCAACGTCCTGACTTTC	CASSPQASGANVLTF
TRBJ2-5	TRBD1	NA	TRBV6-5	TGTGCCAGCGCCGGGACAGGGATAGTAGAGACCCAGTACTTC	CASAGTGIVETQYF
TRBJ2-2	TRBD2	NA	TRBV19	TGTGCCAGTAGTATAGCGGGGCTCGCGGGGGGCAACACCGGGGAGCTGTTTTTT	CASSIAGLAGGNTGELFF
TRBJ2-2	TRBD2	NA	TRBV6-6	TGTGCCAGCAGTCGGTTGGGACTAGCAACGAACACCGGGGAGCTGTTTTTT	CASSRLGLATNTGELFF
TRBJ1-4	NA	once	TRBV6-5	TGTGCCAGCAGTTACGACTTCAGGGTTATGGGTGAAAAACTGTTTTTT	CASSYDFRVMGEKLFF
TRBJ2-2	TRBD2	NA	TRBV5-1	TGCGCCAGCAGCTCGTCATCTCTAGCGGGGGGGCGTGGCACCGGGGAGCTGTTTTTT	CASSSSSLAGGRGTGELFF